The source of this T cell receptor (beta chain) is a study of cytomegalovirus exposure and HLA in healthy donors. Study-level results: Immune exposure information available was restricted to CMV serostatus. Later work showed greater clonal expansion in HLA-associated TCR beta chains than in equally common others. Later on, a genetic analysis was performed. It linked a missense variant in DCLRE1C with V- and J-gene trimming of TCR beta.

Donors likely had unrecorded immune exposures despite being nominally healthy when sampled. Turning to this clone: What it binds is unknown.

Vbeta (60) and Jbeta (13) primers were used in the PCR. Only in-frame clones appear in the TCRdb table, and some are missing; sequencing was by immunoSEQ multiplex PCR. The table has some 150,000 clones, roughly 80% seen once; the top ten hold about 6.8%. Trimming removed 0 bases from V and 5 bases from J; junction bases left unmatched: 10. The CDR3 is 17 residues long. Germline V gene lookup returns CDR1 SGDLS and CDR2 YYNGEE. The sequencing input was PBMCs. The sequence came from a man aged 35 to 55 in good health and CMV-seropositive. The rearrangement joins TRBV9 to TRBJ2-1; 8 bases map to TRBD2. The CDR3 loop is CASSVVGSLAGHNEQFF. In DNA form, the CDR3 reads TGTGCCAGCAGCGTAGTCGGTTCTCTAGCGGGTCACAATGAGCAGTTCTTC.